These 9 T cell receptor beta chains were all obtained from the same sample, sequenced in a study of CD8+CD57+ T cells in acquired aplastic anemia. Genomic DNA, the template, was used for profiling of the TCR beta VDJ and CDR3. TCRdb re-called the reads through MiXCR, storing one row per CDR3 protein. Here the sample spans fewer than 200,000 distinct CDR3 sequences, almost 50% being singletons. Sequencing involved patients with CD8+CD57+ cell expansion previously shown by flow cytometry. Input material: sorted CD4+, CD8+, or CD8+CD57+ T cells (not recorded which) from PBMCs. The receptors originated from a human donor with aplastic anemia.

This clonotype has only a few counts. This chain joins TRBV25-1 and TRBJ1-1, with D perhaps matching TRBD1 (6 bases). Germline assignment: CDR1 MGHDK and CDR2 SYGVNS. The CDR3 runs to 17 residues. With 2 bases removed from V and 5 bases from J, the gap between germline ends came to 21 bases. CDR3 DNA: TGTGCCAGCAGTGAAAGGCGGACAGACCTTTTACCGACTGAAGCTTTCTTT. Amino acid sequence: CASSERRTDLLPTEAFF.

The chain has TRBV7-7 and TRBJ2-7, with D perhaps assigned TRBD1 or TRBD2 (5 bases each). The germline V gene has CDR1 SSHAT and CDR2 FNYEAQ (reference sequence). The CDR3 consists of 13 residues. V lost 6 bases, J lost 3 bases, and 12 bases lay in between. CDR3 amino acids: CASSRGTVYEQYF. The CDR3 nucleotides read TGTGCCAGCAGTCGAGGGACGGTCTACGAGCAGTACTTC. The complete variable domain, with remaining parts taken from reference TRBV7-7 and TRBJ2-7, reads GAGVSQSPRYKVTKRGQDVTLRCDPISSHATLYWYQQALGQGPEFLTYFNYEAQPDKSGLPSDRFSAERPEGSISTLTIQRTEQRDSAMYRCASSRGTVYEQYFGPGTRLTVT.

The CDR3: CASSISRAGEQYF. CDR3 DNA sequence: TGTGCCAGTAGTATCTCTCGGGCGGGGGAGCAGTACTTC. The chain couples TRBV19 to TRBJ2-7; possibly TRBD2 for D (6 bases). Trimming left V 3 bases short and J 7 bases short, with 13 bases between. Germline V lookup: CDR1 LNHDA, CDR2 SQIVND (reference sequence). The CDR3 sequence is 13 residues long.

The gene calls are TRBV2 and TRBJ1-6; 9 bases match TRBD1. Germline loops: CDR1 SNHLY, CDR2 FYNNEI. The CDR3 extends over 14 amino acids. Trimming cost V 10 bases and J 10 bases; bases outside gene matches: 11. This CDR3 is CAISASGQGSPLHF. The CDR3 nucleotides are TGTGCCATCAGCGCCTCGGGACAGGGCTCACCCCTCCACTTT.

Comments on this clonotype: A read error may be the cause here, since a much bigger clone is one base away. The chain uses TRBV24-1 and TRBJ2-5; the D call may be TRBD1 or TRBD2 (6 bases each). CDR1 is KGHDR and CDR2 is SFDVKD in the germline V gene. This CDR3 has 16 amino acids. Trimming shortened V by 5 bases and J by 5 bases, and 20 bases separated the two germline ends. The chain's CDR3 is CATSVTSAGGQETQYF. CDR3 in DNA: TGTGCCACCAGTGTAACCTCCGCCGGGGGCCAGGAGACCCAGTACTTC.

This sequence joins TRBV19 and TRBJ1-4; TRBD1 matches 9 bases. The germline V gene encodes CDR1 LNHDA and CDR2 SQIVND (reference sequence). Losses at the gene ends were 1 base for V and 7 bases for J; bases not matched to a gene: 4. This CDR3 is 15 amino acids long. CDR3 loop: CASSIADRGSEKLFF. Here the CDR3 DNA reads TGTGCCAGTAGTATAGCGGACAGGGGAAGTGAAAAACTGTTTTTT.

The chain is built from TRBV5-1 and TRBJ2-3, with 8 positions matching TRBD1. There are 13 residues in the CDR3. Germline lookup yields CDR1 SGHRS and CDR2 YFSETQ. The junction had 3 bases not matched to a gene; V was cut back by 5 bases and J by 4 bases. The DNA for the CDR3 is TGCGCCAGCAGGACAGGGGAGGCAGATACGCAGTATTTT. This sequence encodes CASRTGEADTQYF.

The chain combines TRBV24-1 with TRBJ1-2; possibly TRBD1 for D (5 bases). The CDR3 has 12 residues. Per the germline V gene, CDR1 is KGHDR and CDR2 is SFDVKD. The V and J ends lost 0 bases and 10 bases respectively, with 8 bases between them. The CDR3 spells CATSDLDSFYTF. CDR3 DNA: TGTGCCACCAGTGATTTGGACAGTTTCTACACCTTC.

V is TRBV10-3 and J is TRBJ2-1, with TRBD1 matching 9 bases. Trimming removed 3 bases from V and 0 bases from J; junction bases left unmatched: 6. Germline CDR1 reads ENHRY; CDR2 reads SYGVKD. CDR3 size: 17 residues. CDR3: CAISETGGLSSYNEQFF. As DNA, the CDR3 is TGTGCCATCAGTGAAACAGGGGGCCTCAGCTCCTACAATGAGCAGTTCTTC.